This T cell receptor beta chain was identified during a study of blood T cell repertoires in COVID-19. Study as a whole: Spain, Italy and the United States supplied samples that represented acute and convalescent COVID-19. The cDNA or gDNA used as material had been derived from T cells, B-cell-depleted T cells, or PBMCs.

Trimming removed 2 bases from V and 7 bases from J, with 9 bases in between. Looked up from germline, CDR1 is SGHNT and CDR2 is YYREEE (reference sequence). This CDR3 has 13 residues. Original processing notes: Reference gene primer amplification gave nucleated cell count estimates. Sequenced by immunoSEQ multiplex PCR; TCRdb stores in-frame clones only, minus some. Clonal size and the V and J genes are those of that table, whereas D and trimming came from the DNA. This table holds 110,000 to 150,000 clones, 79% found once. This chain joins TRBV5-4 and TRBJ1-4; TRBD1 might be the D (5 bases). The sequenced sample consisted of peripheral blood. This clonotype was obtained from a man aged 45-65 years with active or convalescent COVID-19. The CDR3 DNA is TGTGCCAGCAGCTTCGGGGGGGGTGAAAAACTGTTTTTT. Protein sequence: CASSFGGGEKLFF. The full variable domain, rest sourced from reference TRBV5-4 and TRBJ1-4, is ETGVTQSPTHLIKTRGQQVTLRCSSQSGHNTVSWYQQALGQGPQFIFQYYREEENGRGNFPPRFSGLQFPNYSSELNVNALELDDSALYLCASSFGGGEKLFFGSGTQLSVL.